This passage covers 9 T cell receptor beta chains from one sample sequenced in a study of shared clonotypes between healthy human individuals. The protocol was immunoSEQ multiplex PCR, while the TCRdb copy is restricted to in-frame clones and leaves out a portion. This table has about 2 million clones, less than 95% appearing once. Selected positively for CCR7 and CD45RO-negative, naive CD8 cells excluded terminally differentiated effector memory CD45RA+ cells. The sequenced sample was naive CD8+ T cells sorted from blood. The receptor source for this set is a young man in good health.

This sequence joins TRBV2 and TRBJ2-3; D possibly corresponds to TRBD1 (6 bases). The CDR3 runs 13 residues. CDR1 and CDR2 from the germline V gene are SNHLY and FYNNEI. The V gene lost 6 bases and the J gene lost 2 bases, with 9 bases spanning the gap. CDR3 nucleotide sequence: TGTGCCAGCAGAACAGGGCTCACAGATACGCAGTATTTT. Protein: CASRTGLTDTQYF. The complete variable domain, with remaining parts taken from reference TRBV2 and TRBJ2-3, reads EPEVTQTPSHQVTQMGQEVILRCVPISNHLYFYWYRQILGQKVEFLVSFYNNEISEKSEIFDDQFSVERPDGSNFTLKIRSTKLEDSAMYFCASRTGLTDTQYFGPGTRLTVL.

The V call is TRBV4-3, the J call TRBJ2-1; TRBD2 aligns across 12 bases. The CDR3 totals 18 residues. The germline gives CDR1 LGHNA, CDR2 YSLEER. Trimming cost V 1 base and J 6 bases; bases outside gene matches: 10. This CDR3 reads CASSQVMLAGGPSNEQFF. CDR3 coding DNA: TGCGCCAGCAGCCAAGTTATGCTAGCGGGAGGGCCATCCAATGAGCAGTTCTTC.

The genes are TRBV30 and TRBJ2-7; tentatively, D is TRBD1 (7 bases). This CDR3 is 14 amino acids long. The ends were cut back, 2 bases at V and 4 bases at J, with 15 bases in the middle. Germline values: CDR1 GTSNPN, CDR2 SVGIG (reference sequence). The CDR3 here is CAWSPWTGGYEQYF. CDR3 nucleotide sequence: TGTGCCTGGAGTCCGTGGACAGGAGGGTACGAGCAGTACTTC.

With respect to this clone: Distinct nucleotide sequences in the sample also encode this CDR3. CDR3 loop: CASSLAGETQYF. DNA for the CDR3: TGTGCCAGCAGCTTAGCCGGCGAGACCCAGTACTTC. The rearrangement links TRBV11-2 to TRBJ2-5; D unclear. V was trimmed by 1 base and J by 5 bases, leaving 5 bases between them. CDR3 length: 12 residues. Germline V CDR1 and CDR2: SGHAT, FQNNGV.

The chain has TRBV7-8 and TRBJ2-1; 7 bases match TRBD2. The J segment lost 2 bases and the V segment lost 5 bases, leaving 6 bases of the junction unmatched. Germline V lookup: CDR1 SGHVS, CDR2 FQNEAQ. The CDR3 is 15 residues long. The CDR3 DNA sequence: TGTGCCAGCAGCCGAACTGGGACTACCTACAATGAGCAGTTCTTC. As protein: CASSRTGTTYNEQFF.

J is TRBJ1-2 and V is TRBV12-5; D is possibly TRBD1 (5 bases). The V gene's germline CDR1 is LGHNT and CDR2 FRNRAP. CDR3 length: 14 residues. V was shortened by 4 bases and J by 4 bases, with 13 bases between the two germline ends. This CDR3 reads CASGSLGPFYGYTF. The CDR3 region has the DNA TGTGCTAGTGGTTCGCTGGGGCCCTTCTATGGCTACACCTTC.

The chain is built from TRBV6-5 and TRBJ1-3; D is perhaps TRBD1 (6 bases). The CDR3 runs to 14 residues. V dropped 5 bases and J dropped 4 bases, with 12 bases sitting between them. Per the germline V gene, CDR1 is MNHEY and CDR2 is SVGAGI. The CDR3 loop is CASSLTGLGNTIYF. The CDR3 bases are TGTGCCAGCAGTCTCACAGGGCTGGGAAACACCATATATTTT.

The chain carries TRBV2 and TRBJ2-2, with 12 bases that match TRBD2. The length of the CDR3 is 17 residues. Germline V gives CDR1 SNHLY, CDR2 FYNNEI. The V gene end was trimmed by 6 bases and the J gene end by 3 bases; junction bases not matched to a gene: 8. In DNA, the CDR3 is TGTGCCAGCAGCGGAAGACTAGCGGGAGAGGACACCGGGGAGCTGTTTTTT. This sequence encodes CASSGRLAGEDTGELFF.

The chain carries TRBV27 and TRBJ2-3, with D possibly called TRBD1 or TRBD2 (6 bases each). The CDR3 runs 16 residues. Germline values: CDR1 MNHEY, CDR2 SMNVEV (reference sequence). CDR3 residues: CPPAEKAGTRTDTQYF. CDR3 in DNA: TGTCCGCCAGCAGAAAAGGCGGGGACACGCACAGATACGCAGTATTTT.